The T cell receptor beta chain described here comes from a study of blood T cells in healthy people across ages. Turning to the study itself: Every two T cells gave about one barcoded beta molecule via template switching.

The draw of peripheral blood yielded approximately 10 milliliters from each donor. As to this clonotype: This clone may be a read error of a much larger clone one base away.

Through a sample-barcoded 5' primer and a J-beta primer mix, a second PCR was run for roughly 7 to 11 cycles. TCRdb recomputed calls from the 5' RACE reads with MiXCR, one row per CDR3 protein. The sample consists of over a million distinct CDR3 sequences, less than 45% of them appearing once. The sample comprised blood. The source of this sequence is a woman under 30 in good health.

CDR3 region: CAISGTGRNQPQHF. In DNA, the CDR3 is TGTGCCATCAGTGGGACAGGGAGGAATCAGCCCCAGCATTTT. The chain employs TRBV10-3 and TRBJ1-5; 8 nucleotides agree with TRBD1. CDR1 ENHRY and CDR2 SYGVKD come from the germline V gene. The CDR3 spans 14 residues. V lost 4 bases and J lost 4; bases outside the gene matches: 3.